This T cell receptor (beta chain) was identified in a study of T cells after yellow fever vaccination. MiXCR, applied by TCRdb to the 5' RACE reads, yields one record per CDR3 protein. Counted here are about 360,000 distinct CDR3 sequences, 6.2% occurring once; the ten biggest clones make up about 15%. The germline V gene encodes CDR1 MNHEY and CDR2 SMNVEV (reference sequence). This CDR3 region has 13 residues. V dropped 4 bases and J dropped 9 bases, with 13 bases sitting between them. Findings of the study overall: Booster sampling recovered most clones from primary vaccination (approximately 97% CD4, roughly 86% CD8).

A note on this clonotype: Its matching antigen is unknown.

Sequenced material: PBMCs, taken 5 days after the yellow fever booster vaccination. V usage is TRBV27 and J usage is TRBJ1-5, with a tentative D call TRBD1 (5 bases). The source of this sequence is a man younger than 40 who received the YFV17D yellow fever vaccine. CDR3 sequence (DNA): TGTGCCAGCAGTTCCACCGGGGCCTCGCCCCAGCATTTT. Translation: CASSSTGASPQHF.